A selection of T cell receptor beta chains follows, all from one sample in a study of T cell responses to AZD1222 COVID-19 vaccine. Using immunoSEQ multiplex PCR, the repertoire was profiled, and TCRdb retains in-frame clones only, with some absent. This table holds tens of thousands of clones, about 86% found once. The material sequenced was peripheral blood, taken on day 0 of AZD1222 vaccination. These receptors were collected from an adult in good health. The CDR3 runs from the conserved cysteine through the conserved F or W. A D gene is named only where the DNA matches it firmly. The size field is filled for only some rows; it gives once, few, many or a size class.

J gene | V gene | D gene | clone size | CDR3 DNA | CDR3 protein
TRBJ1-4 | TRBV14 | . | few | TGTGCCAGCAGCCGACAGGACCGGGGTGAAAAACTGTTTTTT | CASSRQDRGEKLFF
TRBJ2-7 | TRBV28 | . | . | TGTGCCAGCAGTTTGAGTCAGGGGGGCTACGAGCAGTACTTC | CASSLSQGGYEQYF
TRBJ1-5 | TRBV23-1 | TRBD1 | . | TGCGCCAGCAGTCATACCACTCGGGACAGGGAGTTGAGCAATCAGCCCCAGCATTTT | CASSHTTRDRELSNQPQHF
TRBJ2-7 | TRBV2 | TRBD1 | . | TGTGCCAGCAGCGTCCGGCGACAGGGGAGCTCCTACGAGCAGTACTTC | CASSVRRQGSSYEQYF
TRBJ1-2 | TRBV19 | . | once | TGTGCCAGTAATGAGGCAGGCGGCTATGGCTACACCTTC | CASNEAGGYGYTF
TRBJ1-1 | TRBV5-1 | . | . | TGCGCCAGCAGCCTAAACACAGTGAACACTGAAGCTTTCTTT | CASSLNTVNTEAFF
TRBJ1-2 | TRBV7-2 | . | . | TGTGCCAGCAGCTTAGGGTCTCAGGGTCTGGCCTATGGCTACACCTTC | CASSLGSQGLAYGYTF
TRBJ1-1 | TRBV19 | . | . | TGTGCCAGTAGTATCAGGGCTCCCACTGAAGCTTTCTTT | CASSIRAPTEAFF
TRBJ2-5 | TRBV5-4 | . | . | TGTGCCAGCAGCCGTGTGGGGGAGACCCAGTACTTC | CASSRVGETQYF
TRBJ2-7 | TRBV6-2/TRBV6-3 | TRBD2 | . | TGTGCCAGCAGCATTTGGACTAGCGGCTCCTACGAGCAGTACTTC | CASSIWTSGSYEQYF
TRBJ1-2 | TRBV6-5 | . | . | TGTGCCAGCACCCCGGGGGTCAACTATGGCTACACCTTC | CASTPGVNYGYTF
TRBJ2-4 | TRBV23-1 | . | . | TGCGCCAGCAGTCAATCAAACCACCCGCTAGCCAAAAACATTCAGTACTTC | CASSQSNHPLAKNIQYF
TRBJ1-6 | TRBV5-1 | . | . | TGCGCCAGCAGCTTGGACGGCGTGGGACCCCTCCACTTT | CASSLDGVGPLHF
TRBJ1-1 | TRBV5-6 | TRBD1 | once | TGTGCCAGCAGCCTAACTGGGACAGGGGAATCTGAAGCTTTCTTT | CASSLTGTGESEAFF
TRBJ2-1 | TRBV4-1 | . | . | TGCGCCAGCAGCCTTACGGGGGCGGGGGATGAGCAGTTCTTC | CASSLTGAGDEQFF
TRBJ2-7 | TRBV9 | . | . | TGTGCCAGCAGCGTGATTGCGAGCTCCTACGAGCAGTACTTC | CASSVIASSYEQYF
TRBJ1-4 | TRBV3-1/TRBV3-2 | . | . | TGTGCCAGCAGCCAAGCGGCAGCTAATGAAAAACTGTTTTTT | CASSQAAANEKLFF
TRBJ1-6 | TRBV20-1 | . | . | TGCAGTGCTAGAGGGGCTTCACCCCTCCACTTT | CSARGASPLHF
TRBJ1-2 | TRBV12-3/TRBV12-4 | TRBD1 | . | TGTGCCAGCAGCACCGACAGGGATCAAGGCTACACCTTC | CASSTDRDQGYTF
TRBJ2-7 | TRBV28 | TRBD1 | . | TGTGCCAGCAGCCCAAGGAGGGACAGGGGGTACGAGCAGTACTTC | CASSPRRDRGYEQYF
TRBJ2-5 | TRBV15 | . | once | TGCGCCACCACGTACCAAGAGACCCAGTACTTC | CATTYQETQYF
TRBJ1-2 | TRBV7-9 | . | few | TGTGCCAGCAGCGTTCCAGTCCGGGAGATTCGTACCTATGGCTACACCTTC | CASSVPVREIRTYGYTF
TRBJ1-4 | TRBV6-5 | . | . | TGTGCCAGCAGGGCCGGGACCGAAGAAAAACTGTTTTTT | CASRAGTEEKLFF
TRBJ1-1 | TRBV7-9 | . | once | TGTGCCAGCAGCTTAGCTCTAAGTCCACGTGCTAACACTGAAGCTTTCTTT | CASSLALSPRANTEAFF
TRBJ1-5 | TRBV27 | TRBD1 | few | TGTGCCACCCAACCCGGGACAGGGGTGGAAGGGCCCCAGCATTTT | CATQPGTGVEGPQHF